These T cell receptor beta chains were read from a single sample in a study of technical replicates of blood from a few donors. Here immunoSEQ multiplex PCR was the method, and the copy in TCRdb shows in-frame clones only, minus some. The sample yields 50,000 to 60,000 clones, around 96% seen once. Sequencing was done on a sample of PBMCs. These receptors were collected from a human donor in good health. Some clones in this sample may be carry-over from other donors' samples. Each CDR3 is given with its conserved first and last residue. A D gene is named only where the DNA matches it firmly. Clone sizes are given selectively: once, few, many, or a class where the clone is expanded.

D	length	size	V	J	DNA	CDR3
-	14	-	TRBV9	TRBJ2-3	TGTGCCAGCAGCGTCGTTACAGGGACGGATACGCAGTATTTT	CASSVVTGTDTQYF
-	15	few	TRBV2	TRBJ1-5	TGTGCCAGCAGTGAATTCGGTACAGCCCCATCTCCCCAGCATTTT	CASSEFGTAPSPQHF
TRBD2	13	-	TRBV2	TRBJ2-1	TGTGCCAGCAGGATTGGGACTAGCGGCGAGCAGTTCTTC	CASRIGTSGEQFF
TRBD1	14	-	TRBV5-1	TRBJ1-4	TGCGCCAGCAGCTGGACAGGGGGCTTTGAAAAACTGTTTTTT	CASSWTGGFEKLFF
-	16	-	TRBV9	TRBJ2-3	TGTGCCAGCAGCGTAGTGGGCTACCTAAGCACAGATACGCAGTATTTT	CASSVVGYLSTDTQYF
TRBD2	15	-	TRBV5-6	TRBJ2-7	TGTGCCAGCAGCTTAACGGGGACTAGCTTCGGAGAGCAGTACTTC	CASSLTGTSFGEQYF
-	16	once	TRBV10-3	TRBJ2-3	TGTGCCATCAGTGAGTCTTTTGCTAGCGGCACAGATACGCAGTATTTT	CAISESFASGTDTQYF
-	12	-	TRBV30	TRBJ1-1	TGTGCCTGGAGACCCGACAGCACTGAAGCTTTCTTT	CAWRPDSTEAFF
TRBD1	16	-	TRBV18	TRBJ1-6	TGTGCCAGCTCTCCGGGACAGGGGTTTGAAAATTCACCCCTCCACTTT	CASSPGQGFENSPLHF
-	16	once	TRBV7-9	TRBJ2-7	TGTGCCAGCAGCTTAGGGGCGGGCAGAGATAACTACGAGCAGTACTTC	CASSLGAGRDNYEQYF
TRBD2	14	-	TRBV7-3	TRBJ2-3	TGTGCCAGCAGCAAGGGACTAGGTCAAGATACGCAGTATTTT	CASSKGLGQDTQYF
-	15	-	TRBV14	TRBJ1-3	TGTGCCAGCAGCGGTGGGGGGAGCTCTGGAAACACCATATATTTT	CASSGGGSSGNTIYF
TRBD1	15	-	TRBV6-1	TRBJ1-2	TGTGCCAGCAGTGATCTTGGGACAGGGATGAAGGGCTACACCTTC	CASSDLGTGMKGYTF
TRBD2	18	-	TRBV9	TRBJ2-2	TGTGCCAGCAGCGTGGGACTAGCGGGAGGGCCGGGGACCGGGGAGCTGTTTTTT	CASSVGLAGGPGTGELFF
-	15	-	TRBV4-1	TRBJ2-7	TGCGCCAGCAGCCAAGCGCGGCAGGGGCTCGACGAGCAGTACTTC	CASSQARQGLDEQYF
TRBD1	14	-	TRBV18	TRBJ2-7	TGTGCCAGCTCACCCCGGGACAGGAACTACGAGCAGTACTTC	CASSPRDRNYEQYF
-	17	-	TRBV4-3	TRBJ2-7	TGCGCCAGCAGCCAAGATCGTGGCGGCAGGGGAATCTACGAGCAGTACTTC	CASSQDRGGRGIYEQYF
TRBD1	14	-	TRBV18	TRBJ2-1	TGTGCCAGCTCACCACCGGGACAGCCCAATGAGCAGTTCTTC	CASSPPGQPNEQFF
-	15	once	TRBV7-2	TRBJ2-5	TGTGCCAGCAGCACCCGCTCCGGGGGTCAAGAGACCCAGTACTTC	CASSTRSGGQETQYF
-	13	-	TRBV19	TRBJ1-2	TGTGCCAGTAAAGAAGGGGCGAATTATGGCTACACCTTC	CASKEGANYGYTF
-	13	-	TRBV2	TRBJ1-3	TGTGCCAGCAGCTACAGGGCTGGAAACACCATATATTTT	CASSYRAGNTIYF
-	11	-	TRBV6-6	TRBJ2-5	TGTGCCAGCAGTTACCAGGAGACCCAGTACTTC	CASSYQETQYF
TRBD2	14	-	TRBV7-2	TRBJ2-7	TGTGCCAGCAGCCTAACTAGCGGGGGCTACGAGCAGTACTTC	CASSLTSGGYEQYF
TRBD1	13	-	TRBV5-1	TRBJ1-5	TGCGCCAGGGGGACAGCGAGCAATCAGCCCCAGCATTTT	CARGTASNQPQHF
-	14	-	TRBV7-2	TRBJ1-1	TGTGCCAGCACTAGACAGGCATTTAACACTGAAGCTTTCTTT	CASTRQAFNTEAFF
-	13	-	TRBV2	TRBJ2-7	TGTGCCAGCAGTGGAAGACAGGCCCTCGAGCAGTACTTC	CASSGRQALEQYF
-	16	once	TRBV7-6	TRBJ1-1	TGTGCCAGCAGCTTAAGGTACGCCAGGGAAGGCACTGAAGCTTTCTTT	CASSLRYAREGTEAFF
-	14	-	TRBV2	TRBJ1-1	TGTGCCAGCAGGAGGGGGACAACGGGCACTGAAGCTTTCTTT	CASRRGTTGTEAFF
-	12	-	TRBV5-5	TRBJ2-2	TGTGCCAGCAGCTTGGTCGAGGGGGAGCTGTTTTTT	CASSLVEGELFF
-	14	-	TRBV7-2	TRBJ2-3	TGTGCCAGCAGCTTAGCGACTGAGGCAGATACGCAGTATTTT	CASSLATEADTQYF
TRBD2	16	-	TRBV6-6	TRBJ2-2	TGTGCCAGCATTAATAGCGGGAGGGCCCGTACCGGGGAGCTGTTTTTT	CASINSGRARTGELFF
TRBD1	16	-	TRBV18	TRBJ1-1	TGTGCCAGCTCGTCGATGGAGGGGGCTATGGGCACTGAAGCTTTCTTT	CASSSMEGAMGTEAFF
-	13	once	TRBV7-3	TRBJ1-1	TGTGCCAGCAGCTTAACGTTTCGAGATGAGGCTTTCTTT	CASSLTFRDEAFF
-	15	-	TRBV29-1	TRBJ1-2	TGCAGCGCTCGCGGGGGGGACGGATCTAACTATGGCTACACCTTC	CSARGGDGSNYGYTF
TRBD2	15	-	TRBV10-3	TRBJ2-5	TGTGCCATCGCCGAAGGCGGCCCGCGGGGGGAGACCCAGTACTTC	CAIAEGGPRGETQYF
TRBD2	18	-	TRBV5-1	TRBJ2-1	TGCGCCAGCAGCTCCTGGACTAGCGGGAGGAATACCTACAATGAGCAGTTCTTC	CASSSWTSGRNTYNEQFF
-	14	-	TRBV29-1	TRBJ2-7	TGCAGCGTTGAAGGGCAGGGGTTCCCCTACGAGCAGTACTTC	CSVEGQGFPYEQYF
TRBD2	18	-	TRBV4-3	TRBJ2-1	TGCGCCAGCAGCCAACGACAGGAGCGGACTAGCGGGAGGAATGAGCAGTTCTTC	CASSQRQERTSGRNEQFF
-	14	-	TRBV9	TRBJ2-7	TGTGCCAGCAGCGTAGAGAGGGGGGGCTACGAGCAGTACTTC	CASSVERGGYEQYF
-	14	-	TRBV9	TRBJ1-6	TGTGCCAGCAGCGTAGGACAGGTTCAATCACCCCTCCACTTT	CASSVGQVQSPLHF
TRBD1	16	-	TRBV4-1	TRBJ1-4	TGCGCCAGCAGGAAGGGGACAGGGGGACAGAATGAAAAACTGTTTTTT	CASRKGTGGQNEKLFF